Listed below are T cell receptor beta chains from one sample, sequenced in a study of blood T cell repertoires in COVID-19. Repertoires were generated with immunoSEQ multiplex PCR, while TCRdb's copy carries only in-frame clones and drops some. The data show about 120,000 clones, with about four fifths seen just once and roughly 17% held by the top ten. Input material: peripheral blood. The receptors shown here come from a young man with COVID-19, enrolled during active disease. CDR3s include the opening cysteine and the closing phenylalanine or tryptophan. D genes are given only for firm matches. Size is stated for part of the rows, as once, few or many counts, or as a class when the clone is expanded.

j_call	d_call	clone_size	v_call	cdr3_aa	cdr3_nt
TRBJ1-2	.	few	TRBV9	CASSAESQGWYGYTF	TGTGCCAGCAGCGCGGAGTCTCAGGGGTGGTATGGCTACACCTTC
TRBJ2-3	.	.	TRBV5-1	CASTPQALSTDTQYF	TGCGCCAGCACCCCACAAGCGCTGAGCACAGATACGCAGTATTTT
TRBJ1-5	TRBD1	.	TRBV28	CASSLSFPPGTAYSNQPQHF	TGTGCCAGCAGTTTGTCCTTCCCTCCCGGGACAGCATATAGCAATCAGCCCCAGCATTTT
TRBJ2-5	.	.	TRBV21-1	CASSKTQRGQETQYF	TGTGCCAGCAGCAAAACTCAAAGGGGGCAGGAGACCCAGTACTTC
TRBJ1-4	.	few	TRBV6-5	CASRPWSGGEEKLFF	TGTGCCAGCAGGCCGTGGTCGGGGGGGGAGGAAAAACTGTTTTTT
TRBJ2-3	TRBD2	.	TRBV24-1	CATSESLTSGASTDTQYF	TGTGCCACCAGTGAATCCCTGACTAGCGGGGCAAGCACAGATACGCAGTATTTT
TRBJ2-7	TRBD1	.	TRBV19	CASSSLGQPYEQYF	TGTGCCAGTAGTTCCTTGGGACAGCCCTACGAGCAGTACTTC
TRBJ1-4	.	.	TRBV28	CASSAPTGLDEKLFF	TGTGCCAGCAGCGCCCCGACAGGACTTGATGAAAAACTGTTTTTT
TRBJ2-2	.	.	TRBV2	CASTASGVVTGELFF	TGTGCCAGCACCGCTTCAGGGGTGGTCACCGGGGAGCTGTTTTTT
TRBJ2-1	TRBD2	.	TRBV10-3	CAISGLAGYNEQFF	TGTGCCATCAGTGGACTAGCGGGATACAATGAGCAGTTCTTC
TRBJ1-1	.	.	TRBV10-3	CAISEVRQPPEAFF	TGTGCCATCAGTGAGGTCAGGCAGCCACCTGAAGCTTTCTTT
TRBJ2-1	TRBD2	.	TRBV7-3	CASSSTDSGSWFF	TGTGCCAGCAGCTCGACCGATAGCGGGAGTTGGTTCTTC
TRBJ2-5	.	few	TRBV14	CASSQDPGVRETQYF	TGTGCCAGCAGCCAAGACCCGGGAGTTAGGGAGACCCAGTACTTC
TRBJ2-7	.	.	TRBV4-1	CASSQGLVISYEQYF	TGCGCCAGCAGCCAAGGGCTCGTCATCTCCTACGAGCAGTACTTC
TRBJ2-3	TRBD2	.	TRBV7-3	CASSVTSGGTDTQYF	TGTGCCAGCAGCGTCACTAGCGGGGGTACAGATACGCAGTATTTT
TRBJ1-6	TRBD1	.	TRBV12-5	CASGLVAPWDREDSPLHF	TGTGCTAGTGGTTTGGTAGCTCCTTGGGACAGGGAAGATTCACCCCTCCACTTT
TRBJ2-1	.	.	TRBV28	CASSSRQTYNEQFF	TGTGCCAGCAGCAGTCGACAAACATACAATGAGCAGTTCTTC